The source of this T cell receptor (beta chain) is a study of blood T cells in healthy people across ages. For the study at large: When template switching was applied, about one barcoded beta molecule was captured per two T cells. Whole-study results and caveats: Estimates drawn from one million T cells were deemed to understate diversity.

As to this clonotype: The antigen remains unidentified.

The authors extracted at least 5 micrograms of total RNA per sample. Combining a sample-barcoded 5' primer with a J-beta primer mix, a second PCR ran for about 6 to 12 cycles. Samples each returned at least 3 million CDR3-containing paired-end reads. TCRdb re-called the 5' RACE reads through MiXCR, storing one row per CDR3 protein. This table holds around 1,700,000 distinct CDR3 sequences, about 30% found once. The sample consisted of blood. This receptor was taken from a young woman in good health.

CDR3 region: CASSEWGDLNTEAFF. Written as DNA, the CDR3 is TGTGCCAGCAGTGAATGGGGGGATTTGAACACTGAAGCTTTCTTT. The chain links TRBV25-1 to TRBJ1-1; D is possibly TRBD1 (5 bases). CDR1 and CDR2 (germline): MGHDK, SYGVNS. This CDR3 region has 15 residues. V was clipped by 1 base and J by 0 bases, with 9 bases between them. Variable domain in full (rest from reference TRBV25-1 and TRBJ1-1): EADIYQTPRYLVIGTGKKITLECSQTMGHDKMYWYQQDPGMELHLIHYSYGVNSTEKGDLSSESTVSRIRTEHFPLTLESARPSHTSQYLCASSEWGDLNTEAFFGQGTRLTVV.